The clone carrying this T cell receptor beta chain has only a few counts. Antigen specificity is unknown. The ends were cut back, 3 bases at V and 7 bases at J, with 4 bases in the middle. The CDR3 extends over 11 amino acids. Per germline, CDR1 SGDLS and CDR2 YYNGEE. The PCR was carried out with 60 Vbeta primers and 13 Jbeta primers. Assay: immunoSEQ multiplex PCR; the TCRdb copy retains only in-frame clones and omits some. The sample lists around 200,000 clones, almost 75% occurring once. This sample is drawn from a study of cytomegalovirus exposure and HLA in healthy donors. Study outcomes and limitations: At a 0.05 false discovery rate, a later analysis found 15,000 to 20,000 TCR beta sequences to be associated with HLA alleles.

The genes are TRBV9 and TRBJ2-2; D is uncertain. The sequence was obtained from a young woman in good health and CMV-seropositive. What was sequenced was PBMCs. Written as DNA, the CDR3 is TGTGCCAGCAGCGCCCTCGGGGAGCTGTTTTTT. Protein: CASSALGELFF.